This TCR beta chain was recorded in a study of shared clonotypes between healthy human individuals. CD45RO-negative CD8 cells positively selected for CCR7 made up the naive population, which excluded terminally differentiated effector memory CD45RA+ cells. CDR1 is SGHVS and CDR2 is FQNEAQ in the germline V gene. The CDR3 has 17 amino acids. The trim removed 3 bases at V and 4 bases at J, leaving 10 bases unmatched. Only in-frame clones appear in the TCRdb table, and some are missing; sequencing was by immunoSEQ multiplex PCR. The repertoire holds almost 700,000 clones, with under 95% as singletons. The sample was naive CD8+ T cells sorted from blood. The genes are TRBV7-8 and TRBJ1-5, with 9 bases that match TRBD1. This TCR came from a man aged 25 to 40 in good health. The CDR3 DNA reads as TGTGCCAGCAGCTTGCAGGGACAGGGATGGGAGAATCAGCCCCAGCATTTT. It is translated as CASSLQGQGWENQPQHF.